These 5 T cell receptor beta chains were all obtained from the same sample, sequenced in a study of blood T cell repertoires in COVID-19 (dated by TCRdb to 2019 to 2021). Receptor libraries were prepared by the immunoSEQ multiplex PCR assay. This is the immuneACCESS table as TCRdb keeps it, with only in-frame sequences that have V and J called. A part of the clones is gone; compared with another copy, unresolved V genes explain less than half, and the rest is unexplained. Here the sample has some 200,000 clones; around 87% occur a single time. The ten most abundant clones make up just under 0.9% of the sample. The sequenced sample consisted of peripheral blood. All receptors come from a woman aged 18-29 years who had recovered from COVID-19.

As to this clone: Other DNA sequences in the sample encode the same CDR3. This chain connects TRBV4-1 to TRBJ2-7; perhaps TRBD2 as D (6 bases). The CDR3 covers 14 residues. Trimming shortened V by 1 base and J by 3 bases, and 10 bases separated the two germline ends. Germline values: CDR1 MGHRA, CDR2 YSYEKL. Here the CDR3 reads CASSQGAGSYEQYF. The CDR3 DNA is TGCGCCAGCAGCCAAGGGGCGGGAAGCTACGAGCAGTACTTC.

This chain uses TRBV7-8 with TRBJ1-1; maybe TRBD1 (5 bases). With 5 bases removed from V and 7 bases from J, the gap between germline ends came to 11 bases. There are 12 residues in the CDR3. Germline V gives CDR1 SGHVS, CDR2 FQNEAQ. The CDR3 nucleotides read TGTGCCAGCAGCAACACAGGATATGAAGCTTTCTTT. It yields the protein CASSNTGYEAFF.

This sequence joins TRBV7-2 and TRBJ1-2; perhaps TRBD1 as D (5 bases). From germline, CDR1 is SGHTA and CDR2 FQGNSA. V gave up 1 base and J gave up 7 bases, with 13 bases separating them. This CDR3 region has 14 residues. The CDR3 coding sequence is TGTGCCAGCAGCTTAGATGGGCAGGGTGGTGGCTACACCTTC. It specifies CASSLDGQGGGYTF. Full variable domain (rest looked up from reference TRBV7-2 and TRBJ1-2): GAGVSQSPSNKVTEKGKDVELRCDPISGHTALYWYRQSLGQGLEFLIYFQGNSAPDKSGLPSDRFSAERTGGSVSTLTIQRTQQEDSAVYLCASSLDGQGGGYTFGSGTRLTVV.

The V and J genes are TRBV2 and TRBJ1-1; 10 positions agree with TRBD1. CDR1 is SNHLY, CDR2 FYNNEI, per germline. CDR3 length equals 14 residues. Trimming at V came to 6 bases and at J to 5 bases, leaving 6 bases not matched to a gene. CDR3 in DNA: TGTGCCAGCAGGGCCGGGACAGGGGATACTGAAGCTTTCTTT. This sequence encodes CASRAGTGDTEAFF. Full variable domain (remainder filled in from reference TRBV2 and TRBJ1-1): EPEVTQTPSHQVTQMGQEVILRCVPISNHLYFYWYRQILGQKVEFLVSFYNNEISEKSEIFDDQFSVERPDGSNFTLKIRSTKLEDSAMYFCASRAGTGDTEAFFGQGTRLTVV.

The chain links TRBV6-5 to TRBJ2-7; D is perhaps TRBD2 (5 bases). The V end lost 5 bases, the J end lost 1 base, and 9 bases lay between the germline ends. This CDR3 is built from 13 residues. Germline V gene data show CDR1 as MNHEY and CDR2 as SVGAGI. The DNA for the CDR3 is TGTGCCAGCAGTCCACCGGGGTCCTACGAGCAGTACGTC. It codes for CASSPPGSYEQYV.